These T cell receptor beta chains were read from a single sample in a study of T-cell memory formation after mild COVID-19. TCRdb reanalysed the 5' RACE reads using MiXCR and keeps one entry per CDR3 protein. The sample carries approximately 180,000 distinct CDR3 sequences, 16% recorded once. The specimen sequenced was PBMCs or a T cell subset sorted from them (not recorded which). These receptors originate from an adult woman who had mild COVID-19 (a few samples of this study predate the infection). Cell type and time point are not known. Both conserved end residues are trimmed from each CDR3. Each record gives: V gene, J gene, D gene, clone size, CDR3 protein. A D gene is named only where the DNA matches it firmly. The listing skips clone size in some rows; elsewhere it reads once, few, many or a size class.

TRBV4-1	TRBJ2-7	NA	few	ASSQGELTAREQY
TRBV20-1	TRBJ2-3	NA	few	SARESGLSGTDTQY
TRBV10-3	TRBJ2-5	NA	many	AISEGGSGETQY
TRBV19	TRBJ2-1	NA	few	ASKEAGHYNEQF
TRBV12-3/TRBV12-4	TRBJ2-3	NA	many	ASTRTDTQY
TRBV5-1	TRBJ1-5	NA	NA	ASSLGMGQPQH
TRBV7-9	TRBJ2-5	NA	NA	ASSSNRGTETQY
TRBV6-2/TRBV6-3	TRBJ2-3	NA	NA	ASTDYRTDTQY
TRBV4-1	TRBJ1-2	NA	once	ASSPVRRYT
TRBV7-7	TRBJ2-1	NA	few	ASSAGNNEQF
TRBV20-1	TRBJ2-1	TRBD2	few	SAPTGLARNEQF
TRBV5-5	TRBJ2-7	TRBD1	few	ASSSSMPGTGLSYEQY
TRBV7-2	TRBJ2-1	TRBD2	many	ASSLVASGRAGNNEQF
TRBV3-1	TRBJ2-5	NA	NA	ASSQGHQETQY
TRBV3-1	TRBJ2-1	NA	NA	ASSQDRLAHNEQF
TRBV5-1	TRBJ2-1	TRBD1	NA	ASRGQGYNEQF
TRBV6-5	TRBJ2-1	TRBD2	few	ASSFDGLAGARNEQF
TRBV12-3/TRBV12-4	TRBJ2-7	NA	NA	ASSFEARGSYEQY
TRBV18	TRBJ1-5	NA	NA	ASSSPGGRNQPQH
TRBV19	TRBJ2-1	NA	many	ASSIPQKFYNEQF
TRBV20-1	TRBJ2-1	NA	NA	SASPGPLGNEQF
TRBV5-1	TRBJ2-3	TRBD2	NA	ASSLRLAGDTDTQY
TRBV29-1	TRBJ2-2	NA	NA	SVDLSRNTGELF
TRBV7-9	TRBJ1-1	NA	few	ASRPGTRREFTEAF
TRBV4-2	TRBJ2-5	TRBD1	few	ASSQSSGGGETQY
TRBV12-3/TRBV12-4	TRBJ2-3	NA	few	ASSFFQGTDTQY
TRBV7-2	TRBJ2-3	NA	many	ASSPYTDTQY
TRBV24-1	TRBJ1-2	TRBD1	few	ATSGTGGYT
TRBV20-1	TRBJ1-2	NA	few	SARGADRKANYGYT
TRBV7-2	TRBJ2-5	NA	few	ASSGGTGETQY
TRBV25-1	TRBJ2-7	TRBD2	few	ASSGGGAGRKVTVYEQY
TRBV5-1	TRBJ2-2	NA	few	ASSALTGAGELF
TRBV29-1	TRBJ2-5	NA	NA	SVGNVPQETQY
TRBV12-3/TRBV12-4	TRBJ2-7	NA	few	ASSLDRTRGGSYEQY
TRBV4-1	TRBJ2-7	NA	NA	ASSQLYRDPLYEQY
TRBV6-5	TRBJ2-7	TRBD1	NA	ASSKLGQGNAYEQY
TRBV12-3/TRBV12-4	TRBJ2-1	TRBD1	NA	ASSLGDRDLDEKF
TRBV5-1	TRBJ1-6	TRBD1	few	ASRDRSSYNSPLH
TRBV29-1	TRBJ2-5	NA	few	SGAPRLLETQY
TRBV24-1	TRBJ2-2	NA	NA	ATSVIPGGELF
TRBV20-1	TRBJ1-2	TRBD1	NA	SASRQGGGYGYT
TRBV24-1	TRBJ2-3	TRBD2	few	ATSDSGLAPRDTQY
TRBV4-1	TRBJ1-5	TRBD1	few	ASSPNFGTANQPQH